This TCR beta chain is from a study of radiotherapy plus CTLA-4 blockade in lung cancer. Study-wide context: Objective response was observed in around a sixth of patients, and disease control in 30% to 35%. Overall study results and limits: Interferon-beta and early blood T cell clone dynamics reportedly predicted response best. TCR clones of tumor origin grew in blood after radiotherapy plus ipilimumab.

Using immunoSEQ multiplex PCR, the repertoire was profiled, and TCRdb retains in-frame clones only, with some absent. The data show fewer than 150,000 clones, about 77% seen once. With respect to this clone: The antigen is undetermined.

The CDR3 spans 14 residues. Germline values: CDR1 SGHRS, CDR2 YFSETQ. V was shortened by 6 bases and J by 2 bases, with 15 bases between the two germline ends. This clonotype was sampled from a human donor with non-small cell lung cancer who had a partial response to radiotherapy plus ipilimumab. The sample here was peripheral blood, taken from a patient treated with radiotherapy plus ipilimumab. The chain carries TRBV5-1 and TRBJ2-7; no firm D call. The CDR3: CASTVTTDTYEQYF. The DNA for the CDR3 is TGCGCCAGCACCGTAACCACCGACACCTACGAGCAGTACTTC.